A single sample gave rise to the 17 T cell receptor beta chains below, sequenced in a study of shared clonotypes between healthy human individuals. Sequenced by immunoSEQ multiplex PCR; TCRdb stores in-frame clones only, minus some. The table shows more than 400,000 clones, with approximately 95% occurring only once. Sequencing was performed on naive CD4+ T cells sorted from blood. Subset described: CD45RA+ positively selected. Source of these receptors: a woman aged 25 to 39 in good health.

This chain uses TRBV28 with TRBJ1-2; 8 nucleotides agree with TRBD1. The CDR3 is made up of 17 amino acids. Germline V lookup: CDR1 MDHEN, CDR2 SYDVKM. The V and J ends lost 6 bases and 4 bases, in that order; junction bases with no gene match: 16. Here the CDR3 reads CASRLTNDRGGSYGYTF. The CDR3 DNA sequence: TGTGCCAGCAGATTGACGAATGACAGGGGCGGTAGCTATGGCTACACCTTC.

This clone was detected a few times. In DNA, the CDR3 is TGTGCCAGCACCAGGGATAGGACTGAAGCTTTCTTT. Its translation: CASTRDRTEAFF. The rearrangement joins TRBV6-1 to TRBJ1-1, with D possibly TRBD1 on 5 matching bases. Germline CDR1 MNHNS, CDR2 SASEGT. There are 12 residues in the CDR3. Trimming left V 7 bases short and J 5 bases short, with 11 bases between.

The J gene is TRBJ1-2, the V gene TRBV18, with D unresolved. The CDR3 loop spans 15 amino acids. Germline CDR1 reads KGHSH; CDR2 reads LQKENI. Trimming took off 0 bases at V and 3 bases at J, with 11 bases between the two ends. The CDR3: CASSPPTPADYGYTF. CDR3 nucleotide sequence: TGTGCCAGCTCACCACCGACCCCAGCCGACTATGGCTACACCTTC.

This chain links TRBV10-1 with TRBJ2-3; the match to TRBD2 covers 8 bases. CDR1 and CDR2 (germline): WNHNN, SYGVQD (reference sequence). V lost 4 bases to trimming and J lost 3 bases; unmatched junction nucleotides: 12. There are 17 residues in the CDR3. The CDR3 coding sequence is TGCGCCAGCAGTGGCGGGGGGCTACTGAGGGATACAGATACGCAGTATTTT. It encodes CASSGGGLLRDTDTQYF.

The chain combines TRBV28 with TRBJ2-3, with 14 bases fitting TRBD2. The length of the CDR3 is 16 residues. Trimming at V came to 10 bases and at J to 2 bases, leaving 8 bases not matched to a gene. Germline CDR1 is MDHEN and CDR2 is SYDVKM. This CDR3 is CATSGLAGDNTDTQYF. The CDR3 DNA follows: TGTGCCACCTCGGGACTAGCGGGAGACAACACAGATACGCAGTATTTT.

This sequence joins TRBV27 and TRBJ1-5; D is unclear. The CDR3 extends over 15 amino acids. The V and J ends lost 2 bases and 3 bases respectively, with 11 bases between them. Germline CDR1 is MNHEY and CDR2 is SMNVEV (reference sequence). The CDR3 loop reads CASSLGAWPNQPQHF. CDR3 coding DNA: TGTGCCAGCAGTTTAGGCGCTTGGCCCAATCAGCCCCAGCATTTT.

The count of this clone is one. The genes are TRBV27 and TRBJ1-2; 8 bases align to TRBD1. The CDR3 sequence is 14 residues long. Germline V lookup: CDR1 MNHEY, CDR2 SMNVEV (reference sequence). Trimming took 7 bases from V and 9 from J; bases not matched to a gene: 13. The CDR3 loop reads CASTRDRSPERYTF. CDR3 in DNA: TGTGCCAGCACCAGGGACAGGAGCCCCGAACGCTACACCTTC.

This sequence joins TRBV6-5 and TRBJ2-7, with D possibly being TRBD1 (7 bases). The CDR3 spans 15 residues. Trimming removed 6 bases from V and 4 bases from J, with 19 bases in between. Looked up from germline, CDR1 is MNHEY and CDR2 is SVGAGI. The CDR3 DNA sequence: TGTGCCAGCAGCCCGAATACAGGGGAGGTTTACGAGCAGTACTTC. Residues: CASSPNTGEVYEQYF.

This chain uses TRBV28 with TRBJ1-6; no firm D call. Germline CDR1 is MDHEN and CDR2 is SYDVKM. The CDR3 consists of 12 residues. V was clipped by 6 bases and J by 14 bases, with 14 bases between them. This CDR3 is CASSYLGEALHF. CDR3 nucleotides: TGTGCCAGCAGCTATCTTGGGGAGGCCCTCCACTTT.

The rearrangement uses TRBV28 and TRBJ2-2; D not resolved. The CDR3 sequence is 12 residues long. The V end was cut by 8 bases, the J end by 6 bases, with 10 bases between. CDR1 and CDR2 from the germline V gene are MDHEN and SYDVKM. The CDR3 loop is CASCIIAGELFF. Written as DNA, the CDR3 is TGTGCCAGCTGTATTATTGCCGGGGAGCTGTTTTTT.

The rearrangement links TRBV5-1 to TRBJ2-3; TRBD2 matches at 13 bases. CDR3 size: 20 residues. The germline gives CDR1 SGHRS, CDR2 YFSETQ. J was trimmed by 2 bases and V by 0 bases; bases with no gene match: 12. This CDR3 is CASSLVGLAGEMRITDTQYF. CDR3 DNA sequence: TGCGCCAGCAGCTTGGTCGGACTAGCGGGAGAGATGAGGATCACAGATACGCAGTATTTT. Supplemented by reference TRBV5-1 and TRBJ2-3, the full variable domain reads KAGVTQTPRYLIKTRGQQVTLSCSPISGHRSVSWYQQTPGQGLQFLFEYFSETQRNKGNFPGRFSGRQFSNSRSEMNVSTLELGDSALYLCASSLVGLAGEMRITDTQYFGPGTRLTVL.

This chain links TRBV6-4 with TRBJ2-1; D call uncertain. From germline, CDR1 is MRHNA and CDR2 SNTAGT. V lost 0 bases, J lost 1 base, and 7 bases lay in between. The CDR3 has 15 residues. The chain's CDR3 is CASSDSAVSYNEQFF. The DNA for the CDR3 is TGTGCCAGCAGTGACTCAGCAGTTTCCTACAATGAGCAGTTCTTC.

This clone was counted once. This chain links TRBV5-1 with TRBJ2-7, with TRBD1 matching over 7 bases. Germline CDR1 is SGHRS and CDR2 is YFSETQ. This CDR3 is 12 amino acids long. J was trimmed by 4 bases and V by 5 bases; bases with no gene match: 3. This CDR3 reads CASRQDRYEQYF. CDR3 DNA sequence: TGCGCCAGCAGACAGGACAGGTACGAGCAGTACTTC.

V is TRBV7-9 and J is TRBJ1-6, with D perhaps TRBD1 (5 bases). V was clipped by 5 bases and J by 10 bases, with 15 bases between them. This CDR3 spans 14 amino acids. Germline-derived CDR1 and CDR2 are SEHNR and FQNEAQ (reference sequence). CDR3 nucleotides: TGTGCCAGCAGCCTTGCGGGCAGGGAGTCACCCCTCCACTTT. It encodes CASSLAGRESPLHF.

The genes are TRBV27 and TRBJ2-1, with a tentative D call TRBD2 (7 bases). Trimming took off 5 bases at V and 7 bases at J, with 12 bases between the two ends. CDR1 and CDR2 from the germline V gene are MNHEY and SMNVEV (reference sequence). The CDR3 consists of 13 residues. This CDR3 is CASSGGARNEQFF. The CDR3 region has the DNA TGTGCCAGCAGTGGGGGGGCTAGGAATGAGCAGTTCTTC.

The V call is TRBV6-1, the J call TRBJ2-3; 11 nucleotides match TRBD2. CDR3 length equals 17 residues. V lost 3 bases, J lost 7 bases, and 12 bases stayed unmatched. The germline V gene has CDR1 MNHNS and CDR2 SASEGT. CDR3 amino acids: CASSDTSGSGVGNTQYF. The CDR3 region has the DNA TGTGCCAGCAGTGATACTAGCGGGAGTGGGGTAGGAAATACGCAGTATTTT.

The chain carries TRBV6-5 and TRBJ2-7; 9 bases fit TRBD1. The CDR3 totals 14 residues. Per germline, CDR1 MNHEY and CDR2 SVGAGI. Trimming removed 6 bases from V and 5 bases from J; junction bases left unmatched: 8. CDR3 in DNA: TGTGCCAGCAGCACCGGGACAGGGAGGAACGAGCAGTACTTC. This gives the protein CASSTGTGRNEQYF.